The 21 T cell receptor beta chains below were found in one sample sequenced in a study of T cells in localized non-small cell lung cancer. Generated by immunoSEQ multiplex PCR, the TCRdb table keeps only in-frame clones and is missing some. The sample lists tens of thousands of clones, approximately 84% occurring once. Specimen: peripheral blood, collected before any cancer treatment. The receptors come from a male donor older than 55 with stage III lung adenocarcinoma.

The rearrangement joins TRBV5-1 to TRBJ2-1, with no clear D. The CDR3 is 17 amino acids. Deletions cut 4 bases from V and 0 bases from J, with 17 bases between. Germline V gene data show CDR1 as SGHRS and CDR2 as YFSETQ. CDR3 DNA: TGCGCCAGCAGCCCGACTCCCGCCCGAAGCTCCTACAATGAGCAGTTCTTC. It codes for CASSPTPARSSYNEQFF. The full variable domain, with the rest looked up from reference TRBV5-1 and TRBJ2-1, is KAGVTQTPRYLIKTRGQQVTLSCSPISGHRSVSWYQQTPGQGLQFLFEYFSETQRNKGNFPGRFSGRQFSNSRSEMNVSTLELGDSALYLCASSPTPARSSYNEQFFGPGTRLTVL.

This clone was seen once. The J gene is TRBJ2-5, the V gene TRBV5-5; TRBD2 is a possible D gene (6 bases). With 1 base removed from V and 5 bases from J, the gap between germline ends came to 12 bases. The CDR3 is 14 residues long. CDR1 and CDR2 from the germline V gene are SGHKS and YYEKEE (reference sequence). This CDR3 is CASSLFGGLETQYF. CDR3 DNA sequence: TGTGCCAGCAGCTTGTTCGGGGGATTGGAGACCCAGTACTTC.

The V and J genes are TRBV5-4 and TRBJ1-2; D not certain. V was shortened by 3 bases and J by 6 bases, with 15 bases between the two germline ends. The CDR3 covers 14 residues. Germline assignment: CDR1 SGHNT and CDR2 YYREEE (reference sequence). CDR3 in amino acids: CASSSLSLANGYTF. CDR3 DNA: TGTGCCAGCAGCTCTTTGAGCCTTGCGAATGGCTACACCTTC.

This clone was seen only once. The J gene is TRBJ2-7, the V gene TRBV28; a weak D match, TRBD1 (6 bases). The V and J ends lost 1 base and 3 bases respectively, with 13 bases between them. The CDR3 is made up of 15 amino acids. Germline CDR1 reads MDHEN; CDR2 reads SYDVKM. The CDR3 DNA reads as TGTGCCAGCAGTTTATATAAAGACAGGAGCTACGAGCAGTACTTC. As protein: CASSLYKDRSYEQYF.

The chain carries TRBV19 and TRBJ1-2, with 8 bases aligning to TRBD1. Germline V gene lookup returns CDR1 LNHDA and CDR2 SQIVND (reference sequence). Trimming took 4 bases from V and 7 from J; bases not matched to a gene: 14. The CDR3 is 16 residues long. Written as DNA, the CDR3 is TGTGCCAGTAGTACAACTCAAAGACAGGGGCCTCCTGGCTACACCTTC. This codes for CASSTTQRQGPPGYTF.

This clone was detected a few times. The chain has TRBV7-9 and TRBJ2-1; D gene ambiguous. Germline V lookup: CDR1 SEHNR, CDR2 FQNEAQ (reference sequence). This CDR3 is 13 amino acids long. V was cut by 2 bases and J by 6 bases, with 8 bases left in between. The CDR3 sequence is CASSLSGPNEQFF. The DNA of the CDR3 is TGTGCCAGCAGCTTATCCGGGCCCAATGAGCAGTTCTTC.

The chain employs TRBV19 and TRBJ2-2; D gene ambiguous. This CDR3 has 14 residues. Germline V CDR1 and CDR2: LNHDA, SQIVND (reference sequence). Deletions cut 7 bases from V and 3 bases from J, with 12 bases between. The CDR3, as DNA: TGTGCCAGTACGGGTCGGGCGGACACCGGGGAGCTGTTTTTT. Translated, it gives CASTGRADTGELFF. Looking up the rest from reference TRBV19 and TRBJ2-2 gives the full variable domain: DGGITQSPKYLFRKEGQNVTLSCEQNLNHDAMYWYRQDPGQGLRLIYYSQIVNDFQKGDIAEGYSVSREKKESFPLTVTSAQKNPTAFYLCASTGRADTGELFFGEGSRLTVL.

The V call is TRBV6-5, the J call TRBJ1-1; no definite D call. V lost 10 bases, J lost 0 bases, and 9 bases lay in between. This CDR3 spans 12 amino acids. CDR1 MNHEY and CDR2 SVGAGI come from the germline V gene. In DNA form, the CDR3 reads TGTGCCACCCACACCGTGAACACTGAAGCTTTCTTT. Translation: CATHTVNTEAFF.

This clone has more than one count but fewer than ten. The rearrangement links TRBV10-3 to TRBJ1-5; D is undetermined. Germline V gene data show CDR1 as ENHRY and CDR2 as SYGVKD. Between the trimmed V and J ends, which lost 1 base and 5 bases, there was a span of 6 bases. This CDR3 has 13 residues. CDR3 sequence: CAISELEDQPQHF. The CDR3 DNA follows: TGTGCCATCAGTGAGTTGGAGGATCAGCCCCAGCATTTT.

In DNA form, the CDR3 reads TGTGCCTGGTATAGTATAGGAGGCTCGAACACCGGGGAGCTGTTTTTT. This translates into CAWYSIGGSNTGELFF. V and J are TRBV30 and TRBJ2-2, with D possibly being TRBD2 (5 bases). Germline CDR1 is GTSNPN and CDR2 is SVGIG (reference sequence). With 5 bases removed from V and 0 bases from J, the gap between germline ends came to 16 bases. The CDR3 length is 16 residues.

The chain joins TRBV7-2 to TRBJ2-3; no reliable D call. CDR1 and CDR2 from the germline V gene are SGHTA and FQGNSA. Between the trimmed V and J ends, which lost 3 bases and 1 base, there was a span of 8 bases. The CDR3 is made up of 14 amino acids. In DNA, the CDR3 is TGTGCCAGCAGCTTGGGCGGACGCACAGATACGCAGTATTTT. It specifies CASSLGGRTDTQYF.

The gene calls are TRBV6-5 and TRBJ1-2; D call uncertain. V lost 10 bases, J lost 2 bases, and 20 bases lay in between. Germline assignment: CDR1 MNHEY and CDR2 SVGAGI. The CDR3 has 15 amino acids. In nucleotides, the CDR3 is TGTGCCACCTTTGGACGGACGATGGGGAACTATGGCTACACCTTC. The encoded protein is CATFGRTMGNYGYTF.

The rearrangement uses TRBV6-5 and TRBJ2-7, with D perhaps matching TRBD2 (6 bases). Germline loops: CDR1 MNHEY, CDR2 SVGAGI. V lost 4 bases and J lost 2, with 12 bases in between. CDR3 length equals 14 residues. The CDR3 here is CASSSGVKAYEQYF. CDR3 DNA: TGTGCCAGCAGTTCGGGGGTAAAGGCCTACGAGCAGTACTTC.

The chain uses TRBV2 and TRBJ2-5, with D possibly being TRBD1 or TRBD2 (5 bases each). Germline V gene data show CDR1 as SNHLY and CDR2 as FYNNEI. Trimming pared 1 base from V and 3 bases from J, leaving 9 bases between. This CDR3 is built from 14 residues. For the CDR3, the DNA is TGTGCCAGCAGTGAAGGGTGGGGGAAAGAGACCCAGTACTTC. It translates to CASSEGWGKETQYF.

The V gene is TRBV5-1, the J gene TRBJ2-7, with a possible D match to TRBD2 (5 bases). Trimming stripped 7 bases from V and 5 bases from J, with 13 bases between. This CDR3 is built from 12 residues. Germline assignment: CDR1 SGHRS and CDR2 YFSETQ. The CDR3 DNA follows: TGCGCCAGCTTTTCGGGGTTGGACGAGCAGTACTTC. This codes for CASFSGLDEQYF.

The V gene is TRBV6-5, the J gene TRBJ2-7; 10 bases map to TRBD2. The CDR3 runs to 15 residues. After removal of 5 bases from V and 4 bases from J, the junction contained 8 bases not matched to a gene. CDR1 MNHEY and CDR2 SVGAGI come from the germline V gene. CDR3 loop: CASSQTTSGIYEQYF. CDR3 coding DNA: TGTGCCAGCAGTCAAACTACTAGCGGGATTTACGAGCAGTACTTC.

This sequence joins TRBV10-1 and TRBJ2-3; D remains unclear. V shed 5 bases and J shed 0 bases, with 3 bases lying between them. This CDR3 comprises 12 residues. Germline lookup yields CDR1 WNHNN and CDR2 SYGVQD (reference sequence). DNA of the CDR3: TGCGCCAGCAGTCCTAGCACAGATACGCAGTATTTT. Its protein is CASSPSTDTQYF.

This clone occurred a few times. The gene calls are TRBV19 and TRBJ2-7, with unresolved D. V was clipped by 5 bases and J by 0 bases, with 20 bases between them. CDR1 and CDR2 from the germline V gene are LNHDA and SQIVND (reference sequence). The CDR3 runs 17 residues. CDR3 region: CASSVARSETHSYEQYF. For the CDR3, the DNA is TGTGCCAGTAGTGTGGCACGGTCCGAGACCCACTCCTACGAGCAGTACTTC.

The rearrangement joins TRBV28 to TRBJ1-5, with 9 positions matching TRBD1. CDR3 size: 15 residues. Germline V gene lookup returns CDR1 MDHEN and CDR2 SYDVKM. Trimming cost V 6 bases and J 4 bases; bases outside gene matches: 7. The CDR3 DNA is TGTGCCAGCAGATCCGGGACAGGGCCGAATCAGCCCCAGCATTTT. It translates to CASRSGTGPNQPQHF.

The chain couples TRBV6-1 to TRBJ2-7; D ambiguous. The V end lost 4 bases, the J end lost 2 bases, and 12 bases lay between the germline ends. Looked up from germline, CDR1 is MNHNS and CDR2 is SASEGT. The CDR3 runs to 14 residues. CDR3 coding DNA: TGTGCCAGCAGTGTCGTGACACCGACCTACGAGCAGTACTTC. It translates to CASSVVTPTYEQYF.

The chain links TRBV5-5 to TRBJ2-3, with a tentative D call TRBD1 (7 bases). The germline gives CDR1 SGHKS, CDR2 YYEKEE (reference sequence). The V and J ends lost 0 bases and 0 bases respectively, with 14 bases between them. The CDR3 is 17 amino acids. In DNA form, the CDR3 reads TGTGCCAGCAGCTTGGCCGGGGCAGGGGGGAGCACAGATACGCAGTATTTT. Residues: CASSLAGAGGSTDTQYF.